Sequencing of this TCR beta chain was carried out in a study of shared clonotypes between healthy human individuals. The assay ran at deep level. The assay was immunoSEQ multiplex PCR, and TCRdb's table has in-frame clones only and misses some. The sample yields about a million clones, 60% to 85% seen once. Germline CDR1 SEHNR, CDR2 FQNEAQ (reference sequence). The trim removed 1 base at V and 2 bases at J, leaving 5 bases unmatched. The CDR3 consists of 17 residues. This TCR was sampled from a man aged 18 to 29 in good health. Some clones in this sample may be carry-over from other donors' samples. The sequenced material came from memory CD4+ T cells from PBMCs. Subset given: CD45RA-negative fraction. The genes are TRBV7-9 and TRBJ2-3; 11 nucleotides line up with TRBD2. The CDR3 bases are TGTGCCAGCAGCTTAGTAGCGGGAGGGCTCAACACAGATACGCAGTATTTT. Translated: CASSLVAGGLNTDTQYF.